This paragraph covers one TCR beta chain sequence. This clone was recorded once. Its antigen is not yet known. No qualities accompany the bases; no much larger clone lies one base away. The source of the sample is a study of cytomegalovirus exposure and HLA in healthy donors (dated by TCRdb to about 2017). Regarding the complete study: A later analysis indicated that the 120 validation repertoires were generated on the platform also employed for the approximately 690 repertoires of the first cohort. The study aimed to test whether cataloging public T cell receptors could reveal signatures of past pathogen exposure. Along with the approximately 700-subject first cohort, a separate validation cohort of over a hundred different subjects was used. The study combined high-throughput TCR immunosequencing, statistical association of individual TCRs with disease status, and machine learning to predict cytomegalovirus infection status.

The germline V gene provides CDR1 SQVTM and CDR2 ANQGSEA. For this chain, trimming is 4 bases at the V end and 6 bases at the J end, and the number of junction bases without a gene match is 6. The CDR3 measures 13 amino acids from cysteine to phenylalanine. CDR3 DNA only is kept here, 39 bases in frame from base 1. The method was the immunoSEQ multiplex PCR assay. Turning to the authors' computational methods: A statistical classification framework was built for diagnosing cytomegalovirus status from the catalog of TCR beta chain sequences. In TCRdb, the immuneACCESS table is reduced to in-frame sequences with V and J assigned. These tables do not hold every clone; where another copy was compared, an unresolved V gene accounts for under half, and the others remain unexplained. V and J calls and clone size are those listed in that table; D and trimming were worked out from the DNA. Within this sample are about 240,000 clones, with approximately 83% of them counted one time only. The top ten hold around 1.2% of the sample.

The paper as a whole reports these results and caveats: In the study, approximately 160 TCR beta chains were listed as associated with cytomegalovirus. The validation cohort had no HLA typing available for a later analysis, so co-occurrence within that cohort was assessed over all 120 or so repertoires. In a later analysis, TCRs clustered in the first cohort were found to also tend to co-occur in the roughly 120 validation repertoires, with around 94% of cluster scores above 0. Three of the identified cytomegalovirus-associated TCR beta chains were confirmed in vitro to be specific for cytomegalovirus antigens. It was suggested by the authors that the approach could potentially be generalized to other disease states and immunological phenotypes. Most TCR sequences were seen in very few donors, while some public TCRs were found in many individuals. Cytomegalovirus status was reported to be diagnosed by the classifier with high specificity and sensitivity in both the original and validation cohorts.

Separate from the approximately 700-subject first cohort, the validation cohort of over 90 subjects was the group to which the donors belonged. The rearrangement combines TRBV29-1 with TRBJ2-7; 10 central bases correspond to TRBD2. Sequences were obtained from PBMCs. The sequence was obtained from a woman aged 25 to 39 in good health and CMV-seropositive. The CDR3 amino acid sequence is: CSVGSGRAAEQYF. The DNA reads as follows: TGCAGCGTTGGAAGCGGGAGGGCCGCCGAGCAGTACTTC.